This note documents a single T cell receptor (beta chain) sequence. Its binding antigen is unknown. The input lacks base qualities; no much larger clone sits a single base away. The cohort comprised some 730 healthy bone marrow donors. At the time of sampling, every cohort member was nominally healthy, though immune exposures that went unrecorded were likely present. The donor was CMV seronegative and belonged to the group of more than 300 seronegative cohort members. Each donor provided a peripheral blood sample, and peripheral blood mononuclear cells were used for TCR beta sequencing. Genomic DNA was extracted from the blood cell samples with the Qiagen DNeasy Blood Extraction Kit. The data originate from a study of cytomegalovirus exposure and HLA in healthy donors (dated by TCRdb to about 2017). Study-level background: According to an earlier analysis of a few hundred of the donors, about 170 million T cells yielded roughly 110 million unique TCR beta sequences and less than 300 Gb of sequence data. Roughly 300 gigabases of sequencing data and 70 million to 100 million unique TCR sequences were included in an early release covering roughly 600 HLA-typed donors. Among the roughly 400 genotyped donors, approximately 81% belonged to the genetic ancestry cluster associated with self-reported Caucasian donors. The aim of the study was to test whether cataloging public T cell receptors could identify signatures of past pathogen exposure. The T cell repertoires of some 670 subjects were profiled by immunosequencing and related to cytomegalovirus serostatus. In addition to the first cohort of 666 subjects, a separate validation cohort of 120 different subjects was used. High-throughput TCR immunosequencing, statistical association of individual TCRs with disease status, and machine learning were combined to predict cytomegalovirus infection status. In a later analysis, previously published TCR beta repertoires from about 640 donors were re-analyzed and high-resolution HLA genotyping was added so that TCR occurrence patterns could be studied. In the later analysis, no new phenotypic data were used to find candidate immune exposures; instead, reliance was placed on TCR beta sequences and their occurrence across donors. An earlier analysis of 500 to 750 of the donors applied high-throughput TCR beta sequencing to assess whether each TCR beta V gene segment acted as functional or pseudogenic. Donor age, sex, ethnicity and CMV serostatus were compiled alongside the repertoire data. A later genetic analysis used genome-wide SNP genotypes for about 60% of the 666 donors, treating that subset as a discovery cohort. Every discovery cohort repertoire had been produced on one sequencing platform. HLA typing included class I and class II loci at four-digit resolution. Typing coverage varied by locus: roughly 620-640 donors for A, B, C, DRB1 and DQB1; more than 500 for DQA1; more than 600 for DPA1; approximately 490 for DPB1. Four to six DR-DQ haplotypes were handled as single units for association and clustering because linkage in the cohort was strong. Among 398 genotyped donors of the cohort, an average of approximately 240,000 unique TCR beta nucleotide sequences was sequenced per donor, of which approximately 18% were non-productive.

Points the paper makes about the study in general: According to a later analysis, TCR association rates differed among HLA loci, with DRB1 alleles showing the most associated TCRs and HLA-C alleles showing the fewest. In a later analysis, HLA-associated TCR beta chains showed more clonal expansion and lower generation probabilities than non-associated chains that were equally common. Because counts were too low, some 17 rarely observed V segments, including chromosome 9 orphons, were left out of the earlier analysis of about 620 of the donors. This cohort had only TCR beta chains sequenced, and the lack of alpha or paired-chain data limited which features could be detected. The authors suggested that the approach could potentially be extended to other disease states and immunological phenotypes. Most TCR sequences were observed very rarely across donors, whereas some public TCRs were present in many individuals. When HLA alleles, especially DR and DQ, strongly co-occurred, TCR associations were difficult to assign to individual alleles. For the cohort, immune exposure information was limited to CMV serostatus. A later genetic analysis associated a missense DCLRE1C variant with V-gene and J-gene trimming of TCR beta chains, and an independent cohort replicated the association. Some IMGT-functional V segments, including TRBV6-2 and TRBV6-3, could not be distinguished by the 87-base-pair reads and were therefore excluded. In a later analysis, 16,951 TCR beta sequences were associated with specific HLA alleles at a false discovery rate of 0.05. Roughly uniform sequencing depth across donors was assumed in presence/absence analyses, although this assumption may not hold. The sequencing pipeline was judged likely to have produced a cluster of highly shared sequence variants as a technical artifact. Compared with the 666-donor mean, donors in an Asian-associated ancestry cluster had fewer N-insertions in productive TCRs, according to a later genetic analysis. A later analysis found that most CMV-associated TCR beta chains appeared HLA-restricted, with HLA associations seemingly driven largely by CMV exposure. Several of the top co-occurrence clusters appeared to be linked to parvovirus B19, influenza, CMV and Epstein-Barr virus, according to a later analysis. In an earlier analysis of approximately 590 of the donors, most TCR beta V segments were observed in productive rearrangements about 87% or about 30% of the time, broadly matching IMGT annotations. In both the original and validation cohorts, the classifier was reported to diagnose cytomegalovirus status with high specificity and sensitivity. Linkage disequilibrium might explain the correlated functional status among segregating V segments, but an unknown experimental factor could not be ruled out. In the study, about 150 TCR beta chains were listed as associated with cytomegalovirus. In vitro tests confirmed that a few of the cytomegalovirus-associated TCR beta chains recognize cytomegalovirus antigens. HLA typing was unavailable for some donors at each locus, so association tests used only the typed subset. A further reported finding was that TCR beta sequences accurately predicted the HLA-A and HLA-B alleles for most subjects in the first cohort.

Preparation of the library involved the immunoSEQ multiplex PCR assay. For the multiplex PCR, a mixture combining 60 forward primers for TCR Vbeta segments and 13 reverse primers for TCR Jbeta segments was used. Amplification of the CDR3 region of rearranged TCR beta genes was performed with a multiplex PCR assay on genomic DNA. The amplified TCR beta libraries were sequenced on the Illumina HiSeq System as 87-base-pair reads. The original methods were these. Across the 666 repertoires, a later analysis counted roughly 77 million unique TCR beta chains, 9.5 million to 13 million of which were shared by at least two donors. To remove PCR and sequencing errors, raw reads were error-corrected and collapsed into unique sequences using a nearest-neighbor algorithm that merged closely related sequences. V, D and J gene segments were assigned by aligning CDR3 sequences to IMGT reference sequences. For a sequence to be retained, at least a six-nucleotide match to both a V gene segment and a J gene segment was required. Rearrangements were classified as productive when the CDR3 lacked stop codons and remained in frame with V and J, and all other rearrangements were classified as non-productive. Following IMGT convention, CDR3 was defined as the stretch from the second conserved V-encoded cysteine to the conserved J-encoded phenylalanine. Sequences without an unambiguous match to a single V gene segment were excluded from the earlier analysis of several hundred of the donors. In an earlier analysis of approximately 610 of the donors, V segments were called functional above 56.7% productive rearrangements and were called segregating when the between-donor standard deviation exceeded 5%. To diagnose cytomegalovirus status from the catalog of TCR beta chain sequences, a statistical classification framework was built. A later analysis assigned V and J genes by comparing TCR nucleotide sequences with IMGT/GENE-DB human TR gene sequences. A later analysis assigned CDR3 sequences and most-parsimonious VDJ recombination scenarios with the TCRdist pipeline. In a later analysis, each TCR beta chain was defined by its CDR3 amino acid sequence together with its V-gene family, and reads lacking a unique V-gene family were excluded. As a way to deal with suspected cross-contamination and a sequencing artifact, a later analysis dropped 450 to 700 nucleotide sequences that were highly shared and had low generation probability. A later analysis calculated a clonal expansion index for each public chain from normalized within-repertoire ranks of inferred template counts. A later analysis computed generation probabilities with a VDJ recombination model fitted to out-of-frame rearrangements, and checked the results against IGoR. In a later analysis, hypergeometric tests were used to score TCR-TCR, TCR-HLA and TCR-CMV co-occurrence, with a repertoire-size bias correction applied to TCR pairs. In a later analysis, false discovery rates were estimated by permuting HLA or CMV assignments 20 times. A later analysis grouped co-occurring TCRs with DBSCAN, adding TCRdist sequence similarity when clustering within HLA-allele-positive subsets. For co-occurrence clustering, repertoires with fewer than 30,000 or more than 120,000 public chains were excluded, along with 5 or 6 repertoires with anomalous nucleotide sharing. This immuneACCESS table, as held by TCRdb, lists in-frame sequences with V and J called but not all clones. Of the missing ones, under half trace to an unresolved V gene in checked studies; the others have no known cause. V, J and clone size were drawn from that table, and D and trimming were deduced from the DNA. The sample table lists 150,000 to 200,000 clones, 80% of them with a count of one. Around an eighth of the sample comes from the top ten.

The germline V end is reduced by 3 bases and the J end by 8 bases; junction bases left unmatched: 24. Reading from cysteine to phenylalanine, the CDR3 counts 22 amino acids. CDR3 DNA only is kept here, 66 bases in frame from base 1. CDR1 and CDR2, looked up from the germline V gene, are MGHRA and YSYEKL. This receptor was taken from a woman aged 40 to 50 in good health and CMV-seronegative. Sequencing was done on a sample of PBMCs. The sequence links TRBV4-1 to TRBJ2-1, and 14 junction bases match TRBD2. The DNA sequence is as follows: TGCGCCAGCAGCCAGTTTATACAGGGGGCGACGACTAGCGGGAGGGTATTGGATGAGCAGTTCTTC. This is translated as CASSQFIQGATTSGRVLDEQFF.